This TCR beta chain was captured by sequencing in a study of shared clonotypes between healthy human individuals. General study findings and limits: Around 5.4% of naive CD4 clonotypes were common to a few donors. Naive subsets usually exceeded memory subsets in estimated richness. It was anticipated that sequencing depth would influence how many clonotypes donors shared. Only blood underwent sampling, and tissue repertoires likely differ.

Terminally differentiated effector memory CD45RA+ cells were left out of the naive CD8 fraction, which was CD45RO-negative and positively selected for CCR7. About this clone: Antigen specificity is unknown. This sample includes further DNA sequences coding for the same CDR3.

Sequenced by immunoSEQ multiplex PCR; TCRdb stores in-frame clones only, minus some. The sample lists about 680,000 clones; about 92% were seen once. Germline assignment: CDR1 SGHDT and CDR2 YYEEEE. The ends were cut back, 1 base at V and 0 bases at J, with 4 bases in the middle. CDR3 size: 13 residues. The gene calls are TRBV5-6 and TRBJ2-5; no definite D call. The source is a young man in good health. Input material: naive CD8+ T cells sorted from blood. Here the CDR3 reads CASSLTNQETQYF. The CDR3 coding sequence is TGTGCCAGCAGCTTGACAAACCAAGAGACCCAGTACTTC.